What follows is one TCR beta chain and its context. Its specificity is unknown. The junction had 11 bases not matched to a gene; V was cut back by 4 bases and J by 5 bases. This CDR3 region has 18 residues. This sample stems from a study of OX40 agonist ivuxolimab in advanced cancers. Repertoires were generated with immunoSEQ multiplex PCR, while TCRdb's copy carries only in-frame clones and drops some. Of tens of thousands of clones in the sample, approximately 90% were seen once. The study's findings and limits: Both CD4+ and CD8+ T cell populations in blood had undergone clonal expansion by week 6 at 0.1 to 3.0 mg/kg.

This chain joins TRBV23-1 and TRBJ2-2; 12 nucleotides agree with TRBD1. TRBV23-1 is classed as an ORF, of uncertain function. This TCR came from an adult with an advanced solid tumor such as melanoma, head and neck, liver or kidney cancer. Sequenced here: CD4+ or CD8+ T cells sorted from blood, sampled in a trial of the OX40 agonist ivuxolimab. The CDR3 sequence: CASSPAVGDRGRTGELFF. Written as DNA, the CDR3 is TGCGCCAGCAGTCCCGCCGTCGGGGACAGGGGGCGGACCGGGGAGCTGTTTTTT.